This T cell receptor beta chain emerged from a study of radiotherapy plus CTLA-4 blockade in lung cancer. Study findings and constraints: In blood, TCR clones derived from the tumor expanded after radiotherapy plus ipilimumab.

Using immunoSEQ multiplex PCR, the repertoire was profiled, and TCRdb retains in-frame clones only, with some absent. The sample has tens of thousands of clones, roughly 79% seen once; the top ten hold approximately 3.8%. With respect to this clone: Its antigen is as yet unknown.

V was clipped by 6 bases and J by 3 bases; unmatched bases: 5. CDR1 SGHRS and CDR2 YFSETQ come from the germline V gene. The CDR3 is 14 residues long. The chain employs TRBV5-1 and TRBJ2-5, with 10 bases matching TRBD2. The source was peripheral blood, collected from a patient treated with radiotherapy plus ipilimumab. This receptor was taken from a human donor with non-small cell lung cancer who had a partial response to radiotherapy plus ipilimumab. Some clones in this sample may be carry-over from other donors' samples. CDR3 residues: CASKRSGGEETQYF. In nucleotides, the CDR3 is TGCGCCAGCAAAAGGAGCGGGGGGGAAGAGACCCAGTACTTC.